This T cell receptor (beta chain) was retrieved from a study of T cell responses to AZD1222 COVID-19 vaccine. CDR1 and CDR2 from the germline V gene are MDHEN and SYDVKM. Trimming took off 6 bases at V and 0 bases at J, with 12 bases between the two ends. The CDR3 is 15 residues long. Study-wide results and caveats: Repertoires in all cases were sampled only once the peak T cell response had passed. Spike-specific TCR repertoires showed rising breadth and depth after two AZD1222 doses. Reportedly, nearly half the spike-specific TCRs target unmutated variant regions.

Details on this clone: Its antigen is as yet unknown.

The protocol was immunoSEQ multiplex PCR, while the TCRdb copy is restricted to in-frame clones and leaves out a portion. The sample records 120,000 or so clones, around 89% being singletons. The J gene is TRBJ2-1, the V gene TRBV28; TRBD2 might be the D (7 bases). Sample: peripheral blood, taken on day 0 of AZD1222 vaccination. This TCR was sampled from an adult in good health. The CDR3 DNA sequence: TGTGCCAGCAGCCGGGGGGCGAGCTCCTACAATGAGCAGTTCTTC. It is translated as CASSRGASSYNEQFF.